This passage covers 32 T cell receptor beta chains from one sample sequenced in a study of blood T cell repertoires in COVID-19. Profiled with immunoSEQ multiplex PCR; TCRdb holds only in-frame clones, not every one. Among about 200,000 clones listed, 81% were seen once. Sequenced material: peripheral blood. The receptor source for this set is a woman older than 75 with acute or convalescent COVID-19.

This clone was seen at least ten times. A read error may account for a junction end that differs from germline. CDR3: CASSLTGTQGTTIYF. CDR3 in DNA: TGTGCCAGCAGCTTAACCGGGACACAAGGAACCACCATATATTTT. This chain joins TRBV11-2 and TRBJ1-3; perhaps TRBD1 as D (6 bases). This CDR3 comprises 15 residues. In germline, CDR1 is SGHAT, CDR2 FQNNGV.

V gene TRBV6-6 combines with J gene TRBJ2-3, with D possibly matching TRBD1 (6 bases). The germline CDR1 and CDR2 sequences are MNHNY and SVGAGI (reference sequence). V lost 6 bases and J lost 2, with 12 bases in between. CDR3 length: 14 residues. The CDR3 sequence is CASRVRGFTDTQYF. The CDR3 DNA reads as TGTGCCAGCAGGGTCAGGGGCTTCACAGATACGCAGTATTTT.

In its sample, this clone was seen a few times. The V and J genes are TRBV25-1 and TRBJ1-2; D may be TRBD1 (5 bases). Germline V CDR1 and CDR2: MGHDK, SYGVNS. V shed 1 base and J shed 8 bases, with 20 bases lying between them. This CDR3 comprises 16 residues. The CDR3 region is CASSEFGRIGDKGYTF. CDR3 in DNA: TGTGCCAGCAGTGAATTCGGTCGTATAGGGGATAAGGGCTACACCTTC.

V and J are TRBV19 and TRBJ2-2, with TRBD1 matching 10 bases. The germline V gene encodes CDR1 LNHDA and CDR2 SQIVND (reference sequence). Unmatched junction bases numbered 6, after V lost 4 bases and J lost 4 bases. The CDR3 is 16 amino acids. Here the CDR3 DNA reads TGTGCCAGTAGTACTCGGGACAGGGGTGGCACCGGGGAGCTGTTTTTT. Translating it yields CASSTRDRGGTGELFF.

The rearrangement links TRBV27 to TRBJ2-2, with D unresolved. The CDR3 sequence is 15 residues long. Germline V CDR1 and CDR2: MNHEY, SMNVEV (reference sequence). Trimming took 7 bases from V and 0 from J, leaving 12 bases between them. The CDR3 DNA sequence: TGTGCCAGCAAGGTGCCCGGAGCGAACACCGGGGAGCTGTTTTTT. Protein: CASKVPGANTGELFF.

The V gene is TRBV29-1, the J gene TRBJ1-5, with unresolved D. V was pared by 1 base and J by 5 bases, with 9 bases between. In germline, CDR1 is SQVTM, CDR2 ANQGSEA. This CDR3 has 13 amino acids. DNA of the CDR3: TGCAGCGTTGAAGTTGGCCGGGATCAGCCCCAGCATTTT. Protein sequence: CSVEVGRDQPQHF.

The V call is TRBV19, the J call TRBJ1-1; 8 nucleotides match TRBD1. Trimming cost V 5 bases and J 1 base; bases outside gene matches: 6. The CDR3 loop spans 15 amino acids. Germline V gene sequence: CDR1 LNHDA, CDR2 SQIVND (reference sequence). In DNA form, the CDR3 reads TGTGCCAGTAGTCCTTTGGACAGGGAGAACACTGAAGCTTTCTTT. Its translation: CASSPLDRENTEAFF.

This clone appeared a few times. The chain is built from TRBV23-1 and TRBJ1-5, with D perhaps TRBD1 (6 bases). TRBV23-1 is assigned to the ORF class and has an uncertain function. V lost 3 bases to trimming and J lost 0 bases, with 21 bases between them. The CDR3 length is 19 residues. The CDR3 reads CASSQKWGQTSLSNQPQHF. In nucleotides, the CDR3 is TGCGCCAGCAGTCAGAAATGGGGACAAACAAGCCTTAGCAATCAGCCCCAGCATTTT.

The chain carries TRBV5-8 and TRBJ1-2; TRBD1 might be the D (5 bases). Trimming left V 4 bases short and J 1 base short, with 14 bases between. CDR1 is SGHTS and CDR2 is YDEGEE in the germline V gene. The CDR3 loop spans 15 amino acids. In DNA, the CDR3 is TGTGCCAGCAGCGGCGGGGCAGCCCTTAACTATGGCTACACCTTC. Its translation is CASSGGAALNYGYTF.

The table lists this clone with a count of one. V and J are TRBV2 and TRBJ2-5; tentatively, D is TRBD1 (6 bases). CDR1 and CDR2 from the germline V gene are SNHLY and FYNNEI. The CDR3 spans 14 residues. V was pared by 5 bases and J by 1 base, with 11 bases between. Here the CDR3 reads CASSTRQAQETQYF. Written as DNA, the CDR3 is TGTGCCAGCAGTACCCGACAGGCCCAAGAGACCCAGTACTTC.

This clone was counted once. The chain joins TRBV19 to TRBJ1-5, with 8 positions matching TRBD1. Germline V CDR1 and CDR2: LNHDA, SQIVND (reference sequence). V shed 5 bases, J shed 9 bases, and the junction held 15 bases outside the gene matches. There are 16 residues in the CDR3. The CDR3 nucleotides read TGTGCCAGTAGTCAAGGACAGGGACGGCAATCAGGGCCCCAGCATTTT. Translating it yields CASSQGQGRQSGPQHF.

This chain links TRBV3-1 (or the pseudogene TRBV3-2) with TRBJ1-1; weak D call: TRBD1 (6 bases). V was clipped by 6 bases and J by 5 bases, with 16 bases between them. Looked up from germline, CDR1 is LGHDT and CDR2 is YNNKEL (reference sequence). The CDR3 runs 14 residues. Here the CDR3 DNA reads TGTGCCAGCAGTCCCGTCCCTCAGGGGACTGAAGCTTTCTTT. Its protein is CASSPVPQGTEAFF.

Only one count was recorded for this clone. This sequence joins TRBV5-1 and TRBJ2-7; 11 bases match TRBD2. CDR1 SGHRS and CDR2 YFSETQ come from the germline V gene. The CDR3 has 15 residues. The V gene end was trimmed by 5 bases and the J gene end by 2 bases; junction bases not matched to a gene: 6. The chain's CDR3 is CASRRTSGGAYEQYF. The CDR3 bases are TGCGCCAGCAGGCGTACTAGCGGGGGCGCCTACGAGCAGTACTTC.

The chain combines TRBV30 with TRBJ2-7; 9 bases match TRBD1. CDR3 length: 15 amino acids. The germline V gene has CDR1 GTSNPN and CDR2 SVGIG (reference sequence). With V trimmed by 0 bases and J by 3 bases, 6 bases remained unmatched. The CDR3 sequence is CAWSVPGQGDYEQYF. The CDR3 DNA is TGTGCCTGGAGTGTACCGGGACAGGGTGACTACGAGCAGTACTTC.

This sequence joins TRBV11-2 and TRBJ2-7, with TRBD1 identical over 9 bases. V dropped 3 bases and J dropped 2; count of bases not matched to a gene: 8. CDR3 size: 16 residues. Per germline, CDR1 SGHAT and CDR2 FQNNGV. The CDR3 region has the DNA TGTGCCAGCAGCTTGGACAGGGGACGATACACCTACGAGCAGTACTTC. As protein: CASSLDRGRYTYEQYF.

This clone was seen only once. The rearrangement links TRBV5-1 to TRBJ2-7; D gene ambiguous. The germline V gene has CDR1 SGHRS and CDR2 YFSETQ. V was cut by 4 bases and J by 3 bases, with 14 bases left in between. CDR3 length: 14 residues. The CDR3 DNA follows: TGCGCCAGCAGCGTGACCGGCTCGGGCTACGAGCAGTACTTC. It is translated as CASSVTGSGYEQYF.

The gene calls are TRBV7-6 and TRBJ1-6; D remains ambiguous. The V end lost 5 bases, the J end lost 0 bases, and 14 bases lay between the germline ends. Germline assignment: CDR1 SGHVS and CDR2 FNYEAQ. This CDR3 has 17 amino acids. The CDR3 is CASSPGHRSSYNSPLHF. Written as DNA, the CDR3 is TGTGCCAGCAGCCCTGGCCATAGGAGCTCCTATAATTCACCCCTCCACTTT.

J is TRBJ1-5 and V is TRBV5-5; 10 nucleotides line up with TRBD1. V was clipped by 4 bases and J by 4 bases; unmatched bases: 5. CDR1 and CDR2 (germline): SGHKS, YYEKEE (reference sequence). This CDR3 spans 15 amino acids. The CDR3 nucleotides read TGTGCCAGCAGCCTACGGACAGGGGGAAATCAGCCCCAGCATTTT. Translation gives CASSLRTGGNQPQHF.

The V gene is TRBV5-1, the J gene TRBJ1-2; D unresolved. Trimming left V 0 bases short and J 4 bases short, with 7 bases between. CDR3 length: 13 residues. Germline CDR1 reads SGHRS; CDR2 reads YFSETQ. DNA of the CDR3: TGCGCCAGCAGCTTGGAGCCCCCCTATGGCTACACCTTC. Translation gives CASSLEPPYGYTF.

This chain links TRBV3-1 (or the pseudogene TRBV3-2) with TRBJ2-5; D unclear. Germline CDR1 and CDR2: LGHDT and YNNKEL (reference sequence). Trimming cost V 4 bases and J 5 bases, with 8 bases left between them. This CDR3 is built from 12 residues. This CDR3 is CASSPVGETQYF. The CDR3 DNA is TGTGCCAGCAGCCCCGTCGGTGAGACCCAGTACTTC.

The rearrangement uses TRBV7-9 and TRBJ2-1; TRBD1 matches at 7 bases. J gave up 7 bases and V 5 bases, and 20 bases lay outside the gene matches. CDR3 length: 18 amino acids. Germline CDR1 reads SEHNR; CDR2 reads FQNEAQ (reference sequence). CDR3 in amino acids: CASSDFRVVRGPGNEQFF. CDR3 bases: TGTGCCAGCAGCGATTTTAGGGTAGTAAGGGGGCCGGGAAATGAGCAGTTCTTC.

The rearrangement joins TRBV10-3 to TRBJ1-2, with a tentative D call TRBD1 (5 bases). Trimming removed 4 bases at V and 4 bases at J, with 10 bases between. CDR1 ENHRY and CDR2 SYGVKD come from the germline V gene. CDR3 length: 13 residues. For the CDR3, the DNA is TGTGCCATCAGTGCCGACAGTATCTATGGCTACACCTTC. This codes for CAISADSIYGYTF.

This clone has just a few counts. The rearrangement links TRBV5-4 to TRBJ2-1; D is possibly TRBD1 (6 bases). Germline V lookup: CDR1 SGHNT, CDR2 YYREEE (reference sequence). Trimming removed 3 bases at V and 8 bases at J, with 12 bases between. The CDR3 covers 13 residues. Written as DNA, the CDR3 is TGTGCCAGCAGCTCCTACAGGGAGTATGAGCAGTTCTTC. This gives the protein CASSSYREYEQFF.

The count of this clone is one. The chain uses TRBV5-3 and TRBJ1-4; 12 bases are shared with TRBD1. TRBV5-3 is filed as an ORF, its function uncertain. Trimming took 4 bases from V and 8 from J; bases not matched to a gene: 15. This CDR3 region has 18 residues. The CDR3: CARSTPGTGGRIKEKLFF. In DNA form, the CDR3 reads TGTGCCAGAAGCACCCCCGGGACAGGGGGCCGGATTAAGGAAAAACTGTTTTTT.

The chain links TRBV28 to TRBJ1-2; maybe TRBD1 (5 bases). This CDR3 has 14 amino acids. V lost 3 bases and J 3 bases, leaving 11 bases between the germline ends. The germline V gene encodes CDR1 MDHEN and CDR2 SYDVKM. In DNA form, the CDR3 reads TGTGCCAGCAGTTTTGCGGGGGGTGACTATGGCTACACCTTC. Translation gives CASSFAGGDYGYTF.

This clone has just one count. J is TRBJ1-2 and V is TRBV3-1 (or the pseudogene TRBV3-2); D possibly corresponds to TRBD1 (5 bases). Between the trimmed V and J ends, which lost 4 bases and 5 bases, there was a span of 14 bases. The CDR3 has 14 residues. Looked up from germline, CDR1 is LGHDT and CDR2 is YNNKEL (reference sequence). CDR3 sequence (DNA): TGTGCCAGCAGCCGACGAGAAGGGGTGTATGGCTACACCTTC. Amino acids: CASSRREGVYGYTF.

The CDR3, as DNA: TGCGCCAGCAGCTTCCTCGCCGGACAGGGGGCGATCGAGCAGTACTTC. It codes for CASSFLAGQGAIEQYF. This chain joins TRBV5-1 and TRBJ2-7; 11 nucleotides match TRBD1. Germline CDR1 and CDR2: SGHRS and YFSETQ. The V and J ends lost 2 bases and 6 bases, in that order; junction bases with no gene match: 10. The CDR3 totals 16 residues.

This clone has more than one count but fewer than ten. The chain recombines TRBV6-5 with TRBJ1-2, with 7 nucleotides matching TRBD1. Germline-derived CDR1 and CDR2 are MNHEY and SVGAGI. The CDR3 loop spans 14 amino acids. After removal of 5 bases from V and 3 bases from J, the junction contained 6 bases not matched to a gene. The CDR3 DNA sequence: TGTGCCAGCAGTCGGACAGGCAAGGACTATGGCTACACCTTC. Amino acid sequence: CASSRTGKDYGYTF.

The J gene is TRBJ1-6, the V gene TRBV6-5, with 7 bases matching TRBD1. The CDR3 is 15 amino acids. Trimming took 6 bases from V and 10 from J; bases not matched to a gene: 12. Germline CDR1 is MNHEY and CDR2 is SVGAGI. The CDR3 is CASRAITGTASPLHF. In DNA, the CDR3 is TGTGCCAGCAGAGCTATTACAGGGACAGCCTCACCCCTCCACTTT.

This clone was observed a single time. The genes are TRBV4-1 and TRBJ2-5; a weak D match, TRBD2 (6 bases). V dropped 4 bases and J dropped 2 bases, with 8 bases sitting between them. The CDR3 extends over 13 amino acids. The V gene's germline CDR1 is MGHRA and CDR2 YSYEKL. In nucleotides, the CDR3 is TGCGCCAGCAGCCGGACTATTCAAGAGACCCAGTACTTC. Residues: CASSRTIQETQYF.

J is TRBJ2-2 and V is TRBV7-3; D is possibly TRBD2 (6 bases). This CDR3 is built from 16 residues. V dropped 2 bases and J dropped 4 bases, with 14 bases sitting between them. CDR1 and CDR2 (germline): SGHTA, FQGTGA. The CDR3 nucleotides read TGTGCCAGCAGCTTAGGAGGCGGGGCAAGCACCGGGGAGCTGTTTTTT. This codes for CASSLGGGASTGELFF.

The gene calls are TRBV10-2 and TRBJ2-7, with TRBD1 matching over 8 bases. V lost 3 bases, J lost 6 bases, and 7 bases stayed unmatched. CDR1 and CDR2 (germline): WSHSY, SAAADI. The CDR3 runs 14 residues. The CDR3 DNA follows: TGCGCCAGCAGTGAAGGGACAGGCCTTACCGAGCAGTACTTC. Its translation is CASSEGTGLTEQYF.